The entry that follows covers one TCR beta chain sequence. No antigen is known for it. This sample was taken from a study of cytomegalovirus exposure and HLA in healthy donors. Regarding the study as a whole: In an earlier analysis, most TCR beta V segments were productive about 87% or about 30% of the time. Immune exposure information available was restricted to CMV serostatus. Among donors in an Asian-associated ancestry cluster, a later analysis reportedly found fewer N-insertions than the roughly 610-donor mean.

The germline V gene has CDR1 MNHEY and CDR2 SVGAGI. This CDR3 is built from 13 residues. Trimming left V 2 bases short and J 9 bases short, with 11 bases between. Researchers ran the PCR with 60 Vbeta and 13 Jbeta primers. The data were produced by immunoSEQ multiplex PCR, yet TCRdb's version contains in-frame clones alone and is incomplete. The table has some 130,000 clones, 60% to 75% seen once; the top ten hold around 1.6%. This chain uses TRBV6-5 with TRBJ2-1; possible D gene TRBD2, 6 bases. The clonotype originates from a human donor in good health. Sequences were obtained from PBMCs. The CDR3 reads CASSYGGWGEQFF. CDR3 in DNA: TGTGCCAGCAGTTACGGGGGGTGGGGTGAGCAGTTCTTC.